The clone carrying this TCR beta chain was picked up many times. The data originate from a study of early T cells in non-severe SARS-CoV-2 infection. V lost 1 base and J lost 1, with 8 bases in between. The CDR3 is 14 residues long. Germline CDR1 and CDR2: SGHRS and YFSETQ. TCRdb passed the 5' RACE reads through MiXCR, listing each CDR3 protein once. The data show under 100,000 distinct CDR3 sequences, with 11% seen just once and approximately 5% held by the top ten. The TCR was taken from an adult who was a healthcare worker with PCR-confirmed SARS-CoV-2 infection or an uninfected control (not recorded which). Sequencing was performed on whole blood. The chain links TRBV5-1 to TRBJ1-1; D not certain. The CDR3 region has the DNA TGCGCCAGCAGCTTGTCCCAGGAGAACACTGAAGCTTTCTTT. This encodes CASSLSQENTEAFF.